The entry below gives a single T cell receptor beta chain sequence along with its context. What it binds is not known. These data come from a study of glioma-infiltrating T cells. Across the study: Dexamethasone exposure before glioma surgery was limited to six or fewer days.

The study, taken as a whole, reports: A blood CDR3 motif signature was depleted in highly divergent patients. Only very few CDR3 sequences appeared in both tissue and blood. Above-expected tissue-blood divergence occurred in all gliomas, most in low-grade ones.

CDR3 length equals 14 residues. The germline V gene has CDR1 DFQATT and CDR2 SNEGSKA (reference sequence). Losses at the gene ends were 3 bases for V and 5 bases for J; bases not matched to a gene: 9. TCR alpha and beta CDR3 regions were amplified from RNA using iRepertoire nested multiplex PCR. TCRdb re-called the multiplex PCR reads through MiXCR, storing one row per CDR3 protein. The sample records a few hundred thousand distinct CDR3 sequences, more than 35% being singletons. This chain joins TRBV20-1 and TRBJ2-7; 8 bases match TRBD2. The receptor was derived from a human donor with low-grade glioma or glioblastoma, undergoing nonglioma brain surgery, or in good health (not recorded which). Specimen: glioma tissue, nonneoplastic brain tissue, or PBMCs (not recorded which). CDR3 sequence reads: CSARLAGGGDEQYF. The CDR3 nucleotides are TGCAGTGCTAGGTTGGCGGGAGGAGGGGACGAGCAGTACTTC.